The 15 T cell receptor beta chains presented below share a single source sample, sequenced in a study of blood T cells in healthy people across ages (dated by TCRdb to between 2015 and 2016). Libraries came from 5' RACE. Sequencing used an Illumina HiSeq 2500. The second PCR ran for about 7 to 11 cycles and used a J-beta primer mix along with a sample-barcoded 5' primer. TCRdb applied fastp at Q25 and MiXCR to the public reads, then kept only in-frame beta chains. For every CDR3 protein sequence, its rows merge into one entry that carries the most common genes and DNA. Present in this sample are about 1,500,000 distinct CDR3 sequences, 42% of which were seen just once. The top ten clonotypes cover 6.5% to 10% of the sample. Sequencing used blood. The receptors derive from a woman under 30 in good health.

The CDR3 sequence: CASSFEQGREKLFF. CDR3 nucleotides: TGTGCCAGCAGTTTCGAACAGGGAAGGGAAAAACTGTTTTTT. The rearrangement joins TRBV27 to TRBJ1-4; D is possibly TRBD1 (6 bases). Deletions cut 3 bases from V and 8 bases from J, with 13 bases between. Germline CDR1 is MNHEY and CDR2 is SMNVEV (reference sequence). The CDR3 runs 14 residues. Complete variable domain (other parts from reference TRBV27 and TRBJ1-4): EAQVTQNPRYLITVTGKKLTVTCSQNMNHEYMSWYRQDPGLGLRQIYYSMNVEVTDKGDVPEGYKVSRKEKRNFPLILESPSPNQTSLYFCASSFEQGREKLFFGSGTQLSVL.

The V call is TRBV19, the J call TRBJ2-3; tentative D call: TRBD1 (6 bases). CDR1 is LNHDA, CDR2 SQIVND, per germline (reference sequence). CDR3 size: 16 residues. Trimming took off 4 bases at V and 2 bases at J, with 16 bases between the two ends. CDR3 DNA: TGTGCCAGTAGTAGAAGAACAGGGTTTGACACAGATACGCAGTATTTT. As protein: CASSRRTGFDTDTQYF.

The chain recombines TRBV30 with TRBJ2-7; TRBD2 is a possible D gene (7 bases). The DNA end is more similar to TRBJ2-5, so the J call may be wrong. The CDR3 loop spans 16 amino acids. CDR1 and CDR2 (germline): GTSNPN, SVGIG (reference sequence). The CDR3, as DNA: TGTGCCTGGAGTCCCCGGGGGGCGGGAGTTGAGGAGACCCAGTACTTC. Encoded protein: CAWSPRGAGVEETQYF.

This clonotype has a count of ten or more. This rearrangement joins TRBV11-2 to TRBJ2-7, with D perhaps being TRBD1 or TRBD2 (7 bases each). The germline V and J ends were trimmed by 5 bases and 4 bases, with 18 bases remaining between them. The CDR3 length is 15 residues. Germline CDR1 reads SGHAT; CDR2 reads FQNNGV. The CDR3 loop reads CASSLSGGVAYEQYF. DNA of the CDR3: TGTGCCAGCAGCCTATCAGGGGGGGTGGCGTACGAGCAGTACTTC.

The genes are TRBV3-1 and TRBJ2-1; 7 nucleotides match TRBD2. J lost 0 bases, V lost 5 bases, and 4 bases had no gene match. Germline CDR1 is LGHDT and CDR2 is YNNKEL (reference sequence). CDR3 length equals 15 residues. CDR3 loop: CASSWDYNSYNEQFF. CDR3 bases: TGTGCCAGCAGCTGGGACTATAACTCCTACAATGAGCAGTTCTTC.

This clonotype was seen once. The rearrangement joins TRBV15 to TRBJ2-2, with a possible D match to TRBD2 (5 bases). This CDR3 is 13 amino acids long. Germline CDR1 and CDR2: LNHNV and YYDKDF (reference sequence). V was clipped by 8 bases and J by 4 bases, with 11 bases between them. The CDR3 loop is CATPGAATGELFF. In nucleotides, the CDR3 is TGTGCCACCCCAGGAGCGGCCACCGGGGAGCTGTTTTTT.

The chain has TRBV20-1 and TRBJ2-7; 10 bases fit TRBD2. The V gene's germline CDR1 is DFQATT and CDR2 SNEGSKA (reference sequence). This CDR3 comprises 15 residues. V dropped 5 bases and J dropped 3; count of bases not matched to a gene: 10. The CDR3: CSAQLAGAGGYEQYF. Here the CDR3 DNA reads TGCAGTGCTCAGCTAGCGGGGGCCGGGGGCTACGAGCAGTACTTC.

The chain uses TRBV20-1 and TRBJ2-1; 10 bases agree with TRBD2. Per germline, CDR1 DFQATT and CDR2 SNEGSKA (reference sequence). The CDR3 contains 13 residues. CDR3 nucleotides: TGCAGCTTGGGACTAGCGCCGTACAATGAGCAGTTCTTC. Encoded protein: CSLGLAPYNEQFF.

This chain connects TRBV6-2 or TRBV6-3 to TRBJ2-1, with D perhaps TRBD1 (5 bases). Germline values: CDR1 MNHEY, CDR2 SVGEGT. The CDR3 extends over 15 amino acids. Trimming took 2 bases from V and 0 from J, leaving 8 bases between them. The CDR3 is CASSYARVSYNEQFF. Here the CDR3 DNA reads TGTGCCAGCAGTTACGCCAGGGTCTCCTACAATGAGCAGTTCTTC.

This clonotype was detected many times. The rearrangement uses TRBV7-9 and TRBJ1-2; D is perhaps TRBD1 (6 bases). The CDR3 consists of 15 residues. Germline CDR1 SEHNR, CDR2 FQNEAQ (reference sequence). Trimming removed 1 base from V and 2 bases from J, with 11 bases in between. The CDR3, as DNA: TGTGCCAGCAGCTTAGGACAGGAGGCAAACTATGGCTACACCTTC. It codes for CASSLGQEANYGYTF. Supplemented by reference TRBV7-9 and TRBJ1-2, the full variable domain reads DTGVSQNPRHKITKRGQNVTFRCDPISEHNRLYWYRQTLGQGPEFLTYFQNEAQLEKSRLLSDRFSAERPKGSFSTLEIQRTEQGDSAMYLCASSLGQEANYGYTFGSGTRLTVV.

Regarding this clonotype: Likely a read error: the CDR3 ends without its conserved phenylalanine or tryptophan. The chain has TRBV11-2 and TRBJ2-7; D gene unclear. The J call may be in error: the DNA end matches TRBJ2-5 better. Looked up from germline, CDR1 is SGHAT and CDR2 is FQNNGV. The CDR3 is 14 amino acids. The CDR3 loop is CASSSLLGMETQYI. As DNA, the CDR3 is TGTGCCAGCAGCTCCCTTTTGGGAATGGAGACCCAGTACATC.

J is TRBJ2-7 and V is TRBV2; perhaps TRBD2 as D (5 bases). The DNA end favors TRBJ2-5, so the J call may be wrong. CDR1 SNHLY and CDR2 FYNNEI come from the germline V gene. This CDR3 spans 15 amino acids. The CDR3 DNA is TGTGCCAGCAGTGTGATATTTGAGAGGGATGAGACCCAGTACTTC. Amino acid sequence: CASSVIFERDETQYF.

This clonotype appeared a few times. The gene calls are TRBV7-9 and TRBJ1-6, with 7 bases that match TRBD1. The germline CDR1 and CDR2 sequences are SEHNR and FQNEAQ (reference sequence). This CDR3 region has 15 residues. The trim removed 4 bases at V and 6 bases at J, leaving 6 bases unmatched. CDR3 coding DNA: TGTGCCAGCAGCTCCTCGGACAGGAGTAATTCACCCCTCCACTTT. It codes for CASSSSDRSNSPLHF.

This chain connects TRBV5-5 to TRBJ1-2; possibly TRBD1 for D (5 bases). The CDR3 is 13 residues long. Germline CDR1 SGHKS, CDR2 YYEKEE (reference sequence). Trimming shortened V by 3 bases and J by 5 bases, and 11 bases separated the two germline ends. The CDR3 loop is CASSSTGLYGYTF. The CDR3 DNA follows: TGTGCCAGCAGCTCCACAGGCCTGTATGGCTACACCTTC.

The chain recombines TRBV7-2 with TRBJ1-2, with 8 bases that match TRBD1. This CDR3 is 15 amino acids long. V shed 5 bases, J shed 7 bases, and the junction held 12 bases outside the gene matches. In germline, CDR1 is SGHTA, CDR2 FQGNSA. The CDR3 DNA sequence: TGTGCCAGCAGCCCAGGGACAGGAAGTCGATCTGGCTACACCTTC. Its translation is CASSPGTGSRSGYTF.